A selection of T cell receptor beta chains follows, all from one sample in a study of beta chain features in type 1 diabetes. Using immunoSEQ multiplex PCR, the repertoire was profiled, and TCRdb retains in-frame clones only, with some absent. The data contain 310,000 or so clones, 9.5% to 12% of them singletons. Sequenced material: naive CD4+ T cells from blood. These receptors came from a woman aged 25 to 39 in good health. Both conserved end residues are part of each CDR3. D genes are given only for firm matches. Some rows have no size entry. The others give once, few or many, or a class for an expanded clone.

d_call	clone_size	v_call	j_call	cdr3_aa	cdr3_nt
TRBD2	few	TRBV5-6	TRBJ2-1	CASSLVGLAGGGEQFF	TGTGCCAGCAGCTTGGTTGGACTAGCGGGAGGAGGTGAGCAGTTCTTC
NA	few	TRBV14	TRBJ2-1	CASSQAPRGSYNEQFF	TGTGCCAGCAGCCAAGCCCCTAGGGGCTCCTACAATGAGCAGTTCTTC
NA	NA	TRBV7-3	TRBJ2-3	CASSLTTSPDTQYF	TGTGCCAGCAGCTTAACAACTAGCCCAGATACGCAGTATTTT
TRBD1	few	TRBV19	TRBJ2-7	CASSTQGTGIYEQYF	TGTGCCAGTAGTACACAAGGGACAGGGATCTACGAGCAGTACTTC
NA	few	TRBV5-4	TRBJ2-7	CASSLRDRDYEQYF	TGTGCCAGCAGCTTACGTGACAGAGACTACGAGCAGTACTTC
TRBD1	few	TRBV28	TRBJ2-7	CASSHNRGSYEQYF	TGTGCCAGCAGTCATAACAGGGGCTCCTACGAGCAGTACTTC
NA	NA	TRBV7-8	TRBJ2-4	CASSLVAGDVNIQYF	TGTGCCAGCAGCTTAGTGGCAGGGGATGTAAACATTCAGTACTTC
TRBD1	few	TRBV7-2	TRBJ1-1	CASRTTGVVTEAFF	TGTGCCAGCAGGACCACAGGGGTTGTTACTGAAGCTTTCTTT
TRBD1	NA	TRBV18	TRBJ1-1	CASSLQGVLNTEAFF	TGTGCCAGCTCTCTACAGGGGGTTTTGAACACTGAAGCTTTCTTT
NA	NA	TRBV4-2	TRBJ2-5	CASSPQTGQETQYF	TGTGCCAGCAGCCCCCAGACAGGCCAAGAGACCCAGTACTTC
NA	few	TRBV11-2	TRBJ1-5	CASSLDRVNQPQHF	TGTGCCAGCAGCTTAGACAGGGTCAATCAGCCCCAGCATTTT
NA	NA	TRBV28	TRBJ2-7	CASSFSNSSYEQYF	TGTGCCAGCAGTTTTTCGAACAGCTCCTACGAGCAGTACTTC
NA	few	TRBV9	TRBJ2-4	CASSVVGSGAKNIQYF	TGTGCCAGCAGCGTAGTTGGCTCGGGGGCCAAAAACATTCAGTACTTC
TRBD2	NA	TRBV4-2	TRBJ2-3	CASSQGGTSGSTDTQYF	TGTGCCAGCAGCCAAGGCGGGACTAGCGGGAGTACAGATACGCAGTATTTT
NA	NA	TRBV30	TRBJ1-4	CAWSGQGNEKLFF	TGTGCCTGGAGTGGGCAGGGAAATGAAAAACTGTTTTTT
TRBD2	few	TRBV11-2	TRBJ2-5	CASSFPAGVGEETQYF	TGTGCCAGCAGCTTCCCAGCGGGAGTGGGTGAGGAGACCCAGTACTTC
TRBD1	NA	TRBV10-3	TRBJ2-7	CAISEFGTGYEQYF	TGTGCCATCAGTGAGTTTGGGACAGGGTACGAGCAGTACTTC
TRBD1	few	TRBV19	TRBJ2-3	CASSEGQGVTDTQYF	TGTGCCAGTAGTGAAGGACAGGGCGTCACAGATACGCAGTATTTT
NA	few	TRBV19	TRBJ2-5	CASTKGVQETQYF	TGTGCCAGTACCAAGGGGGTCCAAGAGACCCAGTACTTC
NA	NA	TRBV21-1	TRBJ1-2	CASSKDTINYGYTF	TGTGCCAGCAGCAAAGACACGATTAACTATGGCTACACCTTC
NA	NA	TRBV5-4	TRBJ2-7	CASSTQTGSYEQYF	TGTGCCAGCAGCACTCAGACAGGCTCCTACGAGCAGTACTTC
TRBD1	NA	TRBV5-4	TRBJ2-1	CASSLGDRGGYNEQFF	TGTGCCAGCAGCTTGGGAGACAGGGGAGGCTACAATGAGCAGTTCTTC
NA	few	TRBV5-1	TRBJ2-1	CASSWRGQDNEQFF	TGCGCCAGCAGCTGGAGGGGGCAGGACAATGAGCAGTTCTTC
NA	few	TRBV7-2	TRBJ1-4	CASSLRDRINEKLFF	TGTGCCAGCAGCTTACGTGACAGGATAAATGAAAAACTGTTTTTT
NA	few	TRBV7-2	TRBJ2-3	CASSLQGPGTDTQYF	TGTGCCAGCAGCTTACAGGGGCCGGGCACAGATACGCAGTATTTT
TRBD1	NA	TRBV7-2	TRBJ1-1	CASVQRQGGTEAFF	TGTGCCAGCGTCCAGCGGCAGGGGGGCACTGAAGCTTTCTTT
TRBD2	few	TRBV19	TRBJ2-1	CASSPFSGRARSYNEQFF	TGTGCCAGTAGTCCTTTTAGCGGGAGGGCCCGCTCCTACAATGAGCAGTTCTTC
NA	NA	TRBV29-1	TRBJ1-2	CSVAQGSYGYTF	TGCAGCGTAGCACAGGGATCCTATGGCTACACCTTC
TRBD1	few	TRBV7-2	TRBJ2-7	CASSLGALTGDLYEQYF	TGTGCCAGCAGCTTAGGGGCACTGACAGGGGACCTCTACGAGCAGTACTTC
NA	NA	TRBV18	TRBJ1-1	CASSPLAMGEAFF	TGTGCCAGCTCACCACTAGCGATGGGTGAAGCTTTCTTT
TRBD1	few	TRBV28	TRBJ1-5	CASRQGNQPQHF	TGTGCCAGCAGACAGGGGAATCAGCCCCAGCATTTT
TRBD2	few	TRBV18	TRBJ2-6	CASSPRTSAGANVLTF	TGTGCCAGCTCACCCAGGACTAGCGCTGGGGCCAACGTCCTGACTTTC
NA	few	TRBV27	TRBJ2-1	CASSLSASWGVNEQFF	TGTGCCAGCAGTTTATCGGCCTCTTGGGGAGTCAATGAGCAGTTCTTC
NA	few	TRBV7-9	TRBJ2-1	CASSLGASSYNEQFF	TGTGCCAGCAGCTTAGGCGCTAGCTCCTACAATGAGCAGTTCTTC
NA	NA	TRBV7-6	TRBJ2-3	CASRRGAGDTQYF	TGTGCCAGCCGTCGGGGGGCGGGAGATACGCAGTATTTT
TRBD1	few	TRBV18	TRBJ2-7	CASSLDRAYEQYF	TGTGCCAGCTCCCTAGACAGGGCCTACGAGCAGTACTTC
TRBD1	NA	TRBV4-3	TRBJ2-1	CASSQGQGAYNEQFF	TGCGCCAGCAGCCAGGGACAGGGGGCCTACAATGAGCAGTTCTTC
NA	NA	TRBV25-1	TRBJ1-5	CASIVTGDRINQPQHF	TGTGCCAGCATCGTAACGGGCGACAGGATAAATCAGCCCCAGCATTTT
TRBD2	few	TRBV2	TRBJ2-7	CASSGLTSGNEQYF	TGTGCCAGCAGTGGGTTGACTAGCGGGAACGAGCAGTACTTC
TRBD1	NA	TRBV19	TRBJ2-5	CASSTGQGEETQYF	TGTGCCAGTAGTACCGGACAGGGAGAGGAGACCCAGTACTTC
TRBD2	NA	TRBV28	TRBJ2-3	CASSISTSGSYRTDTQYF	TGTGCCAGCAGTATTAGTACTAGCGGGAGTTACCGCACAGATACGCAGTATTTT
TRBD2	NA	TRBV19	TRBJ2-5	CASSITSGSGETQYF	TGTGCCAGTAGTATTACTAGCGGGAGCGGAGAGACCCAGTACTTC